Each of the 17 T cell receptor beta chains below was sequenced from the same sample in a study of cytomegalovirus exposure and HLA in healthy donors. PCR was performed using 60 Vbeta and 13 Jbeta primers. TCRdb's copy holds only in-frame clones and misses some; the assay was immunoSEQ multiplex PCR. The repertoire includes some 190,000 clones, about 82% of them detected once, and about 1.5% sits in the top ten. Sequenced sample: PBMCs. The origin of the receptors is a man between 18 and 35 years old in good health and CMV-seronegative.

The genes are TRBV9 and TRBJ2-2; 7 nucleotides agree with TRBD2. CDR1 and CDR2 (germline): SGDLS, YYNGEE. This CDR3 has 15 amino acids. V shed 4 bases and J 4 bases; nucleotides not matched to a gene: 7. CDR3 sequence (DNA): TGTGCCAGCAGCCTGCGGGGGAGAGGCACCGGGGAGCTGTTTTTT. Amino acid sequence: CASSLRGRGTGELFF.

Relative to its sample, this clone is medium-sized (0.01 to 0.1%). This sequence joins TRBV4-2 and TRBJ1-5; 11 nucleotides line up with TRBD1. The CDR3 runs to 17 residues. V was clipped by 1 base and J by 2 bases; unmatched bases: 4. The germline CDR1 and CDR2 sequences are LGHNA and YNFKEQ. CDR3 protein: CASSQAGTGGGNQPQHF. Here the CDR3 DNA reads TGTGCCAGCAGCCAAGCTGGGACAGGGGGAGGCAATCAGCCCCAGCATTTT.

The J gene is TRBJ2-2, the V gene TRBV10-3; TRBD2 matches 10 bases. From germline, CDR1 is ENHRY and CDR2 SYGVKD. The CDR3 length is 17 residues. The ends lost 7 bases at V and 4 bases at J; junction bases unmatched: 12. CDR3 protein: CAITQGQREGSTGELFF. The CDR3 nucleotides read TGTGCCATCACCCAGGGACAGCGGGAGGGATCCACCGGGGAGCTGTTTTTT.

As to this clone: An end of the junction does not agree with germline; a read error may underlie this. The rearrangement links TRBV2 to TRBJ1-2; 8 nucleotides agree with TRBD1. The CDR3 extends over 12 amino acids. CDR1 is SNHLY and CDR2 is FYNNEI in the germline V gene. CDR3 in amino acids: CASSNTGGGCTF. Written as DNA, the CDR3 is TGTGCCAGCAGTAATACAGGGGGAGGCTGCACCTTC.

This clone was found a few times. The V call is TRBV6-6, the J call TRBJ2-3; 7 bases are a match to TRBD2. This CDR3 region has 15 residues. Germline lookup yields CDR1 MNHNY and CDR2 SVGAGI (reference sequence). Unmatched junction bases numbered 2, after V lost 2 bases and J lost 0 bases. CDR3 coding DNA: TGTGCCAGCAGTTACGTCGGGGGGAGCACAGATACGCAGTATTTT. It is translated as CASSYVGGSTDTQYF.

This clone appeared once. The chain combines TRBV10-3 with TRBJ2-3; 10 bases are a match to TRBD2. The CDR3 spans 18 residues. CDR1 and CDR2 from the germline V gene are ENHRY and SYGVKD. With V trimmed by 0 bases and J by 2 bases, 8 bases remained unmatched. CDR3 protein: CAISESGSLAGDTDTQYF. The CDR3 DNA reads as TGTGCCATCAGTGAGTCTGGGTCGCTAGCGGGGGACACAGATACGCAGTATTTT.

Only a few counts were recorded for this clone. The chain is built from TRBV7-3 and TRBJ2-5, with 12 bases identical to TRBD2. Germline V gene sequence: CDR1 SGHTA, CDR2 FQGTGA. The CDR3 loop spans 15 amino acids. The V and J ends lost 2 bases and 4 bases, in that order; junction bases with no gene match: 2. As DNA, the CDR3 is TGTGCCAGCAGCTTACTAGCGGGAGGGCGAGAGACCCAGTACTTC. It translates to CASSLLAGGRETQYF.

CDR3 nucleotides: TGCGCCTCGGGGAGTGGGCCCCTGGATGTAAGAGCCCAGTACTTC. Translated: CASGSGPLDVRAQYF. The chain combines TRBV5-1 with TRBJ2-5; a weak D match, TRBD2 (5 bases). The length of the CDR3 is 15 residues. CDR1 and CDR2 from the germline V gene are SGHRS and YFSETQ. Trimming removed 10 bases from V and 9 bases from J, with 28 bases in between.

The CDR3 nucleotides read TGCGCCAGCAGCCAAGATCAAGGCGGGGCCCTCAAGCAGTTCTTC. It yields the protein CASSQDQGGALKQFF. The rearrangement joins TRBV4-1 to TRBJ2-1; D may be TRBD2 (6 bases). Between the trimmed V and J ends, which lost 0 bases and 11 bases, there was a span of 17 bases. Germline CDR1 is MGHRA and CDR2 is YSYEKL. The CDR3 loop spans 15 amino acids.

V and J are TRBV28 and TRBJ2-7; no definite D call. The length of the CDR3 is 13 residues. The germline gives CDR1 MDHEN, CDR2 SYDVKM. Trimming took 5 bases from V and 3 from J, leaving 11 bases between them. CDR3: CASSRYPFYEQYF. The CDR3 coding sequence is TGTGCCAGCAGTCGGTATCCATTCTACGAGCAGTACTTC. Full variable domain (outside the CDR3, taken from reference TRBV28 and TRBJ2-7): DVKVTQSSRYLVKRTGEKVFLECVQDMDHENMFWYRQDPGLGLRLIYFSYDVKMKEKGDIPEGYSVSREKKERFSLILESASTNQTSMYLCASSRYPFYEQYFGPGTRLTVT.

CDR3 nucleotide sequence: TGTGCCAGCAGCGTAGTTTCCCCAGGTACGCAGTATTTT. This translates into CASSVVSPGTQYF. This sequence joins TRBV9 and TRBJ2-3; D is unclear. The V end was cut by 0 bases, the J end by 8 bases, with 10 bases between. The CDR3 contains 13 residues. Germline V lookup: CDR1 SGDLS, CDR2 YYNGEE.

The rearrangement uses TRBV7-8 and TRBJ1-5; D not resolved. In germline, CDR1 is SGHVS, CDR2 FQNEAQ. The CDR3 covers 16 residues. Trimming cost V 2 bases and J 0 bases, with 11 bases left between them. CDR3 nucleotides: TGTGCCAGCAGCTTATCGGCGGCGTATAGCAATCAGCCCCAGCATTTT. It yields the protein CASSLSAAYSNQPQHF.

As DNA, the CDR3 is TGCGCCAGCAGCTTGGAGCCTAGCGGGTCTAACAATGAGCAGTTCTTC. This translates into CASSLEPSGSNNEQFF. The gene calls are TRBV5-1 and TRBJ2-1, with 8 nucleotides matching TRBD2. Germline CDR1 SGHRS, CDR2 YFSETQ. V shed 0 bases, J shed 5 bases, and the junction held 7 bases outside the gene matches. The length of the CDR3 is 16 residues.

This chain links TRBV6-1 with TRBJ1-1, with a tentative D call TRBD1 (6 bases). Trimming pared 8 bases from V and 10 bases from J, leaving 20 bases between. The CDR3 totals 13 residues. Germline CDR1 and CDR2: MNHNS and SASEGT. CDR3 coding DNA: TGTGCCAGCTCATCTGATCAGGGGAGTCGAGCTTTCTTT. Its protein product is CASSSDQGSRAFF.

Turning to this clone: One junction end disagrees with the germline gene, perhaps due to a read error. In the same sample, other DNA sequences code for this CDR3. V gene TRBV19 combines with J gene TRBJ1-5, with D maybe TRBD1 (6 bases). This CDR3 region has 16 residues. Germline lookup yields CDR1 LNHDA and CDR2 SQIVND (reference sequence). DNA for the CDR3: TGCGCCAGTAGTCCCTCGGGGGGCCCTAGCAATCAGCCCCAGCATTTT. Its protein is CASSPSGGPSNQPQHF. Looking up the rest from reference TRBV19 and TRBJ1-5 gives the full variable domain: DGGITQSPKYLFRKEGQNVTLSCEQNLNHDAMYWYRQDPGQGLRLIYYSQIVNDFQKGDIAEGYSVSREKKESFPLTVTSAQKNPTAFYLCASSPSGGPSNQPQHFGDGTRLSIL.

The rearrangement uses TRBV5-4 and TRBJ2-1, with 8 bases identical to TRBD2. V lost 4 bases, J lost 1 base, and 10 bases stayed unmatched. The CDR3 loop spans 17 amino acids. From germline, CDR1 is SGHNT and CDR2 YYREEE (reference sequence). DNA of the CDR3: TGTGCCAGCAGCCCCACGGAGCGGGAGTTTTCCTACAATGAGCAGTTCTTC. Translating gives CASSPTEREFSYNEQFF.

The chain combines TRBV6-6 with TRBJ1-6; D unclear. CDR1 and CDR2 (germline): MNHNY, SVGAGI (reference sequence). The CDR3 covers 15 residues. With 0 bases removed from V and 8 bases from J, the gap between germline ends came to 11 bases. In nucleotides, the CDR3 is TGTGCCAGCAGTTACTCTCCCCAAGGAGATTCACCCCTCCACTTT. Translation: CASSYSPQGDSPLHF.